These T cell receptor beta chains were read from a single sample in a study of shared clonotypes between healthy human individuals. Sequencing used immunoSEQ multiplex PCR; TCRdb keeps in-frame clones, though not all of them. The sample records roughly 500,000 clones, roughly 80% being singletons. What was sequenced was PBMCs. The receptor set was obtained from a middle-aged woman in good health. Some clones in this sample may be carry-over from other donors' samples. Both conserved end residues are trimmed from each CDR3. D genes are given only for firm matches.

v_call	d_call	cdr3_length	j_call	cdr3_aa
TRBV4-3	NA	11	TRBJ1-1	ASSQDRGTEAF
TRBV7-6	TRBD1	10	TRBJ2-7	ASSQSGGTQY
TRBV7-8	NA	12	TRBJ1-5	ASSATGSNQPQH
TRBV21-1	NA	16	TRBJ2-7	ASSKKALIGRVRREQY
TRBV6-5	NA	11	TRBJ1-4	ASSYGGNEKLF
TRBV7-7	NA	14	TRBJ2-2	ASSSTRGRNTGELF
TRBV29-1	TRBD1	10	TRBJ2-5	SVTGVDRTQY
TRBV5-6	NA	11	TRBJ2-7	ASSQTLGYEQY
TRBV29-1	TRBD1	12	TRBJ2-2	SVGGQEVSGELF
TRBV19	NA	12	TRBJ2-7	ASSIDRTYYEQY
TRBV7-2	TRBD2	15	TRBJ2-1	ASSLEVGTSGSDEQF
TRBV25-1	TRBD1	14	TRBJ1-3	ASSDHGTASGNTIY
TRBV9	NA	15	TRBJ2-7	ASSVAPGGPTSYEQY
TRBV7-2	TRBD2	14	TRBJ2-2	ASSLTSGRAVGELF
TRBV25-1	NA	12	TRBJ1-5	ASGGGQGGQPQH
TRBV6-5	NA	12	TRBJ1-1	ASSQGRGATEAF
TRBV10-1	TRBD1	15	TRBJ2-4	ASSESNRGQGYSIQY
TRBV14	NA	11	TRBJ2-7	ASSQDLTGEQY
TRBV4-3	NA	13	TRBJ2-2	ASSQDGGPTGELF
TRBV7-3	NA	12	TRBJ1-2	ASALPGGADGYT
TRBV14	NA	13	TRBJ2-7	ASSQVDGRADEQY
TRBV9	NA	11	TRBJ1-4	ASSPTGEEKLF
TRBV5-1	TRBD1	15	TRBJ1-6	ASSPFSTGQNNSPLH
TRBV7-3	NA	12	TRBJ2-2	ASSFTANTGELF
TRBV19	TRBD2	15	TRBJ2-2	ASGGGSGSLGTGELF
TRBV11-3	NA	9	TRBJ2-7	ASNESPEQY
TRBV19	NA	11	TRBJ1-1	ASSIGGVAEAF
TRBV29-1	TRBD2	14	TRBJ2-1	SVEGGLAGGIDEQF
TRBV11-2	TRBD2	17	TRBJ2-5	ASSLSLGLAGGAQETQY